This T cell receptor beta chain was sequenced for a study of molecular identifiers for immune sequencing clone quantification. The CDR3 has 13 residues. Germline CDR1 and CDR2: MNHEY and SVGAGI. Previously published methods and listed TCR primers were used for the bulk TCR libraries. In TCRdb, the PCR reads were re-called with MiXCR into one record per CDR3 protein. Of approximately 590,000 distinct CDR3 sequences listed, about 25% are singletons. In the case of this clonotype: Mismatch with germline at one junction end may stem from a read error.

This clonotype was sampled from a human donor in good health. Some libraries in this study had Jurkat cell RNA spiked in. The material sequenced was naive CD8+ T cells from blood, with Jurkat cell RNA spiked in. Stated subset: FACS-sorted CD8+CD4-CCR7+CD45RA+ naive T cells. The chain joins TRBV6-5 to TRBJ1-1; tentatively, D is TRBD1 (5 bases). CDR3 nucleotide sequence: TGTGCCAGCCGTTACTCTGGAGGGGCTGAAGCTTTCTTT. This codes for CASRYSGGAEAFF.